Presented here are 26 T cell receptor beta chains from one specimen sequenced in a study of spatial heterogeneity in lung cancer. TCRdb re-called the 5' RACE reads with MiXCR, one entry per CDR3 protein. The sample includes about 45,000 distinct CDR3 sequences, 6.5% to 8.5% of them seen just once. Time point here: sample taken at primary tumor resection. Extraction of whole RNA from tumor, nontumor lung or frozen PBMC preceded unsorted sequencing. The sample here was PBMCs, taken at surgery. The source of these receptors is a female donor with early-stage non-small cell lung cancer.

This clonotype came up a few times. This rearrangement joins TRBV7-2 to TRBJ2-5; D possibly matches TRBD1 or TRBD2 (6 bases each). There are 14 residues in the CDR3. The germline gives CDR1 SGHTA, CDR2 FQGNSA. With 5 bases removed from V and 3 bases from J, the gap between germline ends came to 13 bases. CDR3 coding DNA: TGTGCCAGCAGCGAATCGGGGGCTAAAGAGACCCAGTACTTC. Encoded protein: CASSESGAKETQYF. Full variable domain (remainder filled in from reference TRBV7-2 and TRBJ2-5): GAGVSQSPSNKVTEKGKDVELRCDPISGHTALYWYRQSLGQGLEFLIYFQGNSAPDKSGLPSDRFSAERTGGSVSTLTIQRTQQEDSAVYLCASSESGAKETQYFGPGTRLLVL.

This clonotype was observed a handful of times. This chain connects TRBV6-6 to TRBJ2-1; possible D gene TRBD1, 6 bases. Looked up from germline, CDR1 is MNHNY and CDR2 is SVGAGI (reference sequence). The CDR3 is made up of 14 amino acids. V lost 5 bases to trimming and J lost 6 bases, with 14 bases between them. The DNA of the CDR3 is TGTGCCAGCAGTCCACAGGGAAGGGGCAATGAGCAGTTCTTC. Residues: CASSPQGRGNEQFF.

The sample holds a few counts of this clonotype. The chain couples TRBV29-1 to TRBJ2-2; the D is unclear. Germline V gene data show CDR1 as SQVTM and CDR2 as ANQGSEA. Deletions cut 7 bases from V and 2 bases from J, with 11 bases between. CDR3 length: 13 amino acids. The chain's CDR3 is CSAAQPNTGELFF. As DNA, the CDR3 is TGCAGCGCCGCGCAGCCCAACACCGGGGAGCTGTTTTTT.

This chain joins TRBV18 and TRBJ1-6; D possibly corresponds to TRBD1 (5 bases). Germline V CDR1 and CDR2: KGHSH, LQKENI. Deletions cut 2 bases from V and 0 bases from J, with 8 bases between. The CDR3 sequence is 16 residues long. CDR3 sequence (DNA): TGTGCCAGCTCACCAGGGGCGAGCTCCTATAATTCACCCCTCCACTTT. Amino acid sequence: CASSPGASSYNSPLHF.

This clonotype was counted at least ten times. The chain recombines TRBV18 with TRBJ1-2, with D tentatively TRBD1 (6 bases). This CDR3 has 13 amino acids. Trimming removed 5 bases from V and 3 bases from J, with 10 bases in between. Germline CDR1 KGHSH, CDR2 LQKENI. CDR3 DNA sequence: TGTGCCAGCTCAGGGGGCAGCGACTATGGCTACACCTTC. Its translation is CASSGGSDYGYTF.

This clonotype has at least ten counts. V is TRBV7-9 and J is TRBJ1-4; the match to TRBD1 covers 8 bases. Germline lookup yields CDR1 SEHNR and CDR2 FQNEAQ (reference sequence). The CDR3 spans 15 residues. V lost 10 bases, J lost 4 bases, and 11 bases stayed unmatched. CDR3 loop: CAIKDWTGSNEKLFF. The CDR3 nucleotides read TGTGCCATCAAGGACTGGACAGGGAGTAATGAAAAACTGTTTTTT.

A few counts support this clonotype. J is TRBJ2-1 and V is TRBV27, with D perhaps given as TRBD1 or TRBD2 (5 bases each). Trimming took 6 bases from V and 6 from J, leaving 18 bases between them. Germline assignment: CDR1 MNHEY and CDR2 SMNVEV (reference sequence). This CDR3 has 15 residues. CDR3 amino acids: CASSLRAERGNEQFF. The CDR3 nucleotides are TGTGCCAGCAGCCTCCGGGCCGAGAGGGGCAATGAGCAGTTCTTC.

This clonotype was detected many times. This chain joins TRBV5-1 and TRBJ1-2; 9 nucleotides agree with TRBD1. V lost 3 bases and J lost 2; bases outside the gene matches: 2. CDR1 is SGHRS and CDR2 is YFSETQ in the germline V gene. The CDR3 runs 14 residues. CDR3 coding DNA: TGCGCCAGCAGCTCCGGGACAGGGAACTATGGCTACACCTTC. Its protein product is CASSSGTGNYGYTF.

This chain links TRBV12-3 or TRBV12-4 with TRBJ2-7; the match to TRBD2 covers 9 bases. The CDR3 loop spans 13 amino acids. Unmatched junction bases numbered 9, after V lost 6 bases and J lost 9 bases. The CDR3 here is CASRGSGGTAQYF. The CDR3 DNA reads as TGTGCCAGCAGGGGTAGCGGGGGTACAGCGCAGTACTTC.

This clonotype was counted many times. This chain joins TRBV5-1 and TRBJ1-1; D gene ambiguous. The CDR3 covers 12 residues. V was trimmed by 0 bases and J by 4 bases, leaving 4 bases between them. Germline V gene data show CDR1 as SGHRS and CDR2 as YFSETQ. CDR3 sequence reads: CASSLGSTEAFF. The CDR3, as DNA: TGCGCCAGCAGCTTGGGTAGCACTGAAGCTTTCTTT.

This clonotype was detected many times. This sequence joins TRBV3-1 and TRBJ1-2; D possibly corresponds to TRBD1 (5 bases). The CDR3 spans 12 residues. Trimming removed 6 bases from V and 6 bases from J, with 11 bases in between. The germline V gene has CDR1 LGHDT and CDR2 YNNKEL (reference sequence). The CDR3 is CASRMGVDGYTF. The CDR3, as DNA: TGTGCCAGCAGAATGGGGGTAGATGGCTACACCTTC.

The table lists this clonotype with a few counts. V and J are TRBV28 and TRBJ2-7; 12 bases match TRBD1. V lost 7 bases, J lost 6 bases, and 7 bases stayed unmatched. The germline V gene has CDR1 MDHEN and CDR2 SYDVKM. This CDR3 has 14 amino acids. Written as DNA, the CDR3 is TGTGCCAGCAAGACCGGGACAGGGGGCCGCGAGCAGTACTTC. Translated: CASKTGTGGREQYF.

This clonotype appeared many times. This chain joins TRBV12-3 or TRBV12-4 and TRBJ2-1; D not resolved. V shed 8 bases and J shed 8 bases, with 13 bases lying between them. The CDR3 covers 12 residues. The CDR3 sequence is CASLIRGHEQFF. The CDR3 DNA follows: TGTGCCAGCCTAATACGTGGGCATGAGCAGTTCTTC.

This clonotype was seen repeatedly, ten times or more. The CDR3 nucleotides are TGTGCCAGCAGTTCCTCCGGGACAACAAATCAGCCCCAGCATTTT. Translated: CASSSSGTTNQPQHF. The rearrangement links TRBV6-6 to TRBJ1-5, with TRBD1 as a possible D gene (6 bases). Germline values: CDR1 MNHNY, CDR2 SVGAGI (reference sequence). Trimming pared 4 bases from V and 4 bases from J, leaving 14 bases between. This CDR3 is 15 amino acids long.

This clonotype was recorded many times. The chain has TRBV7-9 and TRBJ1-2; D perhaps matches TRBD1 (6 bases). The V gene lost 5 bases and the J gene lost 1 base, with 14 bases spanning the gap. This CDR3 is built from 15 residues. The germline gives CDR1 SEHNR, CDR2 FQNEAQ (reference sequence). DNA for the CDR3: TGTGCCAGCAGCCAAACGGGACACCTTAACTATGGCTACACCTTC. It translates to CASSQTGHLNYGYTF.

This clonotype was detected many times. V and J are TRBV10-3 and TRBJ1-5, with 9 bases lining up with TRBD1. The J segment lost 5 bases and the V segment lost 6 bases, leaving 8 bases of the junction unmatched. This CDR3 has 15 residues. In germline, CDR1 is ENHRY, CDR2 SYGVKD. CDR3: CAISRGTGRDQPQHF. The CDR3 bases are TGTGCCATCAGCCGAGGGACAGGGCGAGATCAGCCCCAGCATTTT.

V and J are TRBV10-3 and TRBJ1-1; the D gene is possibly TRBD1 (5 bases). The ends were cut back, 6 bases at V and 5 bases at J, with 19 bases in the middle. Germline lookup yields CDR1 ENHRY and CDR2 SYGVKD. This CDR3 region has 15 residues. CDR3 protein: CAIRLTGGVGTEAFF. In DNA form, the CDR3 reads TGTGCCATCAGGCTAACCGGGGGAGTAGGGACTGAAGCTTTCTTT.

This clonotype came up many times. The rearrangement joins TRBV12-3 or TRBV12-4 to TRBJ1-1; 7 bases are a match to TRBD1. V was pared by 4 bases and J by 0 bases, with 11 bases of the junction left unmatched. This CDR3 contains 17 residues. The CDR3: CASSWGRGLEVNTEAFF. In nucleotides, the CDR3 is TGTGCCAGCAGTTGGGGTAGGGGGCTCGAGGTGAACACTGAAGCTTTCTTT.

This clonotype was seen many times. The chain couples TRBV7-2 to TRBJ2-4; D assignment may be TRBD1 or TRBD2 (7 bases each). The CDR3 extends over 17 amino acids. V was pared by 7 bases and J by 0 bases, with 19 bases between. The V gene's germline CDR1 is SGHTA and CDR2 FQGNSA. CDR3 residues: CASTQGGAGLAKNIQYF. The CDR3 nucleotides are TGTGCCAGCACGCAGGGGGGGGCAGGCTTAGCCAAAAACATTCAGTACTTC.

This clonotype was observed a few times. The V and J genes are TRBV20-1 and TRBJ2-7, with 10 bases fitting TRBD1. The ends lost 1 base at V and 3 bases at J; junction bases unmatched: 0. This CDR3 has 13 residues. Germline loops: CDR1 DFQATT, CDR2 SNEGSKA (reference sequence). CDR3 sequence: CSARGTGGYEQYF. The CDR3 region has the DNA TGCAGTGCTAGAGGGACAGGGGGCTACGAGCAGTACTTC.

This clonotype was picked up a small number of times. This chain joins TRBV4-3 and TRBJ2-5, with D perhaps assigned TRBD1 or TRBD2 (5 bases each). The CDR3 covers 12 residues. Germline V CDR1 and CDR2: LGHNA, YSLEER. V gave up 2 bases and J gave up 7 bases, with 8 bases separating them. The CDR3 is CASSQLGGTQYF. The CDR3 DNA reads TGCGCCAGCAGCCAACTTGGGGGGACCCAGTACTTC.

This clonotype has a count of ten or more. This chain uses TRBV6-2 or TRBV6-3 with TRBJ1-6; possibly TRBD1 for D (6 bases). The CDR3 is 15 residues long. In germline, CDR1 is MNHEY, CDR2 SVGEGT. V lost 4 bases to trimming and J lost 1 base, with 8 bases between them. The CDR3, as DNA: TGTGCCAGCAGTTTACAGGGATCCTATAATTCACCCCTCCACTTT. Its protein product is CASSLQGSYNSPLHF.

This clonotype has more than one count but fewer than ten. CDR3 DNA sequence: TGCGCCAGCAGTGGTACCGCTCCCGATAGCAATCAGCCCCAGCATTTT. The encoded protein is CASSGTAPDSNQPQHF. The chain joins TRBV10-1 to TRBJ1-5; D not resolved. The length of the CDR3 is 16 residues. Germline CDR1 WNHNN, CDR2 SYGVQD (reference sequence). The ends were cut back, 4 bases at V and 0 bases at J, with 13 bases in the middle.

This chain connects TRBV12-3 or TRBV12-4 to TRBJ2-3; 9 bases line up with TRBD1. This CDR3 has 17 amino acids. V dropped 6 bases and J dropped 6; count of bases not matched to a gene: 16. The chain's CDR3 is CASSPLGTGRTVDTQYF. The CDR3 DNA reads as TGTGCCAGCAGCCCACTTGGGACAGGGCGAACGGTGGATACGCAGTATTTT.

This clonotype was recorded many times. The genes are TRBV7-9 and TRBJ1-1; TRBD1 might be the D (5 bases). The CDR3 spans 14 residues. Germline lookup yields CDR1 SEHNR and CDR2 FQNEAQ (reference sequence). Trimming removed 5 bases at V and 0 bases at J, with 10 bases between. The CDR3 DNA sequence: TGTGCCAGCAGCCTAGGACAACTGAACACTGAAGCTTTCTTT. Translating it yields CASSLGQLNTEAFF. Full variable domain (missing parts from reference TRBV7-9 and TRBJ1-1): DTGVSQNPRHKITKRGQNVTFRCDPISEHNRLYWYRQTLGQGPEFLTYFQNEAQLEKSRLLSDRFSAERPKGSFSTLEIQRTEQGDSAMYLCASSLGQLNTEAFFGQGTRLTVV.

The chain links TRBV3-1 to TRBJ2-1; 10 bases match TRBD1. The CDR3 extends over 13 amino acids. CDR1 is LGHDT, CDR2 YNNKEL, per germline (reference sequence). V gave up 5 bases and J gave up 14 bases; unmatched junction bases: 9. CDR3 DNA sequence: TGTGCCAGCAGCAAACATGACAGGGGGCGGAAGTTCTTC. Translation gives CASSKHDRGRKFF.